This passage covers 20 T cell receptor beta chains from one sample sequenced in a study of blood T cell repertoires in COVID-19. The data were produced by immunoSEQ multiplex PCR, yet TCRdb's version contains in-frame clones alone and is incomplete. The sample lists some 140,000 clones, 83% occurring once. Sequencing used peripheral blood. The source of these receptors is a woman aged 55-70 years with COVID-19, enrolled during active disease.

The V gene is TRBV4-1, the J gene TRBJ1-1; D gene unclear. The CDR3 totals 13 residues. The V gene's germline CDR1 is MGHRA and CDR2 YSYEKL. Trimming stripped 1 base from V and 11 bases from J, with 14 bases between. The CDR3 nucleotides are TGCGCCAGCAGCCAAGGGTGGCAGGATGAGGCTTTCTTT. It yields the protein CASSQGWQDEAFF.

The chain employs TRBV7-8 and TRBJ1-1, with 7 bases matching TRBD1. From germline, CDR1 is SGHVS and CDR2 FQNEAQ. This CDR3 is 16 amino acids long. V lost 0 bases to trimming and J lost 1 base; unmatched junction nucleotides: 5. This CDR3 reads CASSLAQGLGNTEAFF. CDR3 DNA sequence: TGTGCCAGCAGCTTAGCACAGGGGTTGGGGAACACTGAAGCTTTCTTT.

This clone came up once. CDR3 in DNA: TGCAGCGTTGATCAGGGACTTAGCTATGGCTACACCTTC. Encoded protein: CSVDQGLSYGYTF. The chain couples TRBV29-1 to TRBJ1-2; weak D call: TRBD1 (5 bases). The CDR3 has 13 amino acids. Germline loops: CDR1 SQVTM, CDR2 ANQGSEA. Trimming removed 3 bases at V and 4 bases at J, with 12 bases between. Complete variable domain (other parts from reference TRBV29-1 and TRBJ1-2): SAVISQKPSRDICQRGTSLTIQCQVDSQVTMMFWYRQQPGQSLTLIATANQGSEATYESGFVIDKFPISRPNLTFSTLTVSNMSPEDSSIYLCSVDQGLSYGYTFGSGTRLTVV.

The chain combines TRBV7-9 with TRBJ2-3, with 14 bases matching TRBD2. Unmatched junction bases numbered 6, after V lost 5 bases and J lost 2 bases. Germline lookup yields CDR1 SEHNR and CDR2 FQNEAQ (reference sequence). This CDR3 has 17 residues. The CDR3 nucleotides are TGTGCCAGCAGCCCGGGACTAGCGGGGGTCTACACAGATACGCAGTATTTT. Amino acid sequence: CASSPGLAGVYTDTQYF.

The chain employs TRBV2 and TRBJ1-2, with D unclear. V shed 6 bases and J shed 4 bases, with 15 bases lying between them. Germline assignment: CDR1 SNHLY and CDR2 FYNNEI. The CDR3 totals 14 residues. CDR3 region: CASSLTTGFYGYTF. CDR3 bases: TGTGCCAGCAGCCTTACTACCGGTTTCTATGGCTACACCTTC.

The chain combines TRBV18 with TRBJ2-5; D may be TRBD1 (5 bases). The ends were cut back, 1 base at V and 4 bases at J, with 13 bases in the middle. Germline V gives CDR1 KGHSH, CDR2 LQKENI. The CDR3 runs 15 residues. CDR3 in amino acids: CASSPQVRVAETQYF. CDR3 sequence (DNA): TGTGCCAGCTCACCACAGGTCAGGGTGGCAGAGACCCAGTACTTC.

The chain is built from TRBV7-6 and TRBJ1-1; the D gene is possibly TRBD1 (5 bases). CDR3 length: 15 amino acids. Germline CDR1 is SGHVS and CDR2 is FNYEAQ. V was pared by 0 bases and J by 7 bases, with 15 bases between. This CDR3 reads CASSLAAMLTGEAFF. The CDR3 bases are TGTGCCAGCAGCTTAGCCGCCATGTTAACAGGTGAAGCTTTCTTT.

The chain is built from TRBV14 and TRBJ2-7, with 9 bases fitting TRBD1. CDR3 size: 17 residues. Germline V gene data show CDR1 as SGHDN and CDR2 as FVKESK. V dropped 2 bases and J dropped 0; count of bases not matched to a gene: 8. CDR3 sequence: CASSQSLGTGSSYEQYF. The CDR3 coding sequence is TGTGCCAGCAGCCAATCCTTGGGGACAGGGAGCTCCTACGAGCAGTACTTC.

This clone was counted only a few times. The chain has TRBV6-5 and TRBJ2-1; maybe TRBD2 (6 bases). This CDR3 is 14 amino acids long. In germline, CDR1 is MNHEY, CDR2 SVGAGI. Trimming pared 9 bases from V and 4 bases from J, leaving 16 bases between. The CDR3: CASQIARGYNEQFF. The CDR3 DNA reads TGTGCCAGTCAAATCGCCCGGGGGTACAATGAGCAGTTCTTC.

This chain uses TRBV5-1 with TRBJ2-7; 13 bases fit TRBD2. The trim removed 0 bases at V and 7 bases at J, leaving 7 bases unmatched. The CDR3 contains 16 residues. The V gene's germline CDR1 is SGHRS and CDR2 YFSETQ. The CDR3 nucleotides read TGCGCCAGCAGCTTGGCAGGACTAGCGGGAGTGTATGAGCAGTACTTC. Translating gives CASSLAGLAGVYEQYF.

This rearrangement joins TRBV29-1 to TRBJ2-1, with TRBD2 as a possible D gene (5 bases). The V gene's germline CDR1 is SQVTM and CDR2 ANQGSEA. The CDR3 covers 13 residues. V lost 2 bases and J 6 bases, leaving 11 bases between the germline ends. The CDR3: CSVEPASSNEQFF. The CDR3 DNA sequence: TGCAGCGTTGAACCGGCTAGCAGCAATGAGCAGTTCTTC.

The CDR3 protein is CATSRSGARALDSPLHF. The CDR3 DNA follows: TGTGCCACCAGCAGGTCGGGAGCTCGGGCTCTTGATTCACCCCTCCACTTT. This chain joins TRBV15 and TRBJ1-6, with no clear D. Germline CDR1 and CDR2: LNHNV and YYDKDF (reference sequence). CDR3 length: 17 amino acids. Trimming cost V 3 bases and J 8 bases, with 20 bases left between them.

This chain connects TRBV27 to TRBJ1-4; possibly TRBD1 for D (5 bases). CDR1 is MNHEY and CDR2 is SMNVEV in the germline V gene (reference sequence). The CDR3 covers 12 residues. V gave up 6 bases and J gave up 5 bases, with 7 bases separating them. This chain's CDR3 is CASSSGNEKLFF. DNA for the CDR3: TGTGCCAGCAGCTCAGGGAATGAAAAACTGTTTTTT.

The chain has TRBV30 and TRBJ1-4; 8 positions match TRBD1. From germline, CDR1 is GTSNPN and CDR2 SVGIG (reference sequence). This CDR3 spans 17 amino acids. J was trimmed by 0 bases and V by 3 bases; bases with no gene match: 9. CDR3 bases: TGTGCCTGGAGCCTTGACAGGGGATTCGCAACTAATGAAAAACTGTTTTTT. Amino acids: CAWSLDRGFATNEKLFF. Combining the CDR3 with reference TRBV30 and TRBJ1-4 gives the whole variable domain SQTIHQWPATLVQPVGSPLSLECTVEGTSNPNLYWYRQAAGRGLQLLFYSVGIGQISSEVPQNLSASRPQDRQFILSSKKLLLSDSGFYLCAWSLDRGFATNEKLFFGSGTQLSVL.

In the case of this clone: A junction end diverges from the germline sequence, so it may reflect a read error. The J gene is TRBJ2-7, the V gene TRBV25-1; tentative D call: TRBD1 (6 bases). Germline CDR1 MGHDK, CDR2 SYGVNS. The CDR3 is 13 amino acids. CDR3 amino acids: CATSGQYAYEQYF. CDR3 sequence (DNA): TGTGCCACCAGTGGACAGTACGCCTACGAGCAGTACTTC.

The chain has TRBV10-2 and TRBJ1-4; 7 nucleotides agree with TRBD1. The ends lost 8 bases at V and 3 bases at J; junction bases unmatched: 9. CDR1 is WSHSY and CDR2 is SAAADI in the germline V gene. This CDR3 region has 15 residues. CDR3 sequence reads: CASQDAGTANEKLFF. CDR3 sequence (DNA): TGCGCCAGCCAAGACGCCGGGACAGCTAATGAAAAACTGTTTTTT.

The chain employs TRBV6-6 and TRBJ1-3, with D perhaps matching TRBD1 (5 bases). Trimming left V 6 bases short and J 2 bases short, with 11 bases between. The CDR3 totals 14 residues. Germline CDR1 MNHNY, CDR2 SVGAGI (reference sequence). In DNA, the CDR3 is TGTGCCAGCAGCCCGCGGGGGACTGGAAACACCATATATTTT. Amino acid sequence: CASSPRGTGNTIYF.

The V gene is TRBV30, the J gene TRBJ2-1, with TRBD2 as a possible D gene (7 bases). Trimming stripped 5 bases from V and 4 bases from J, with 18 bases between. This CDR3 has 15 residues. Germline V gene sequence: CDR1 GTSNPN, CDR2 SVGIG (reference sequence). In nucleotides, the CDR3 is TGTGCCTGGGACCTAGGGGGGGCTAGGTACAATGAGCAGTTCTTC. It translates to CAWDLGGARYNEQFF.

The V and J genes are TRBV27 and TRBJ1-5; D is unresolved. Trimming pared 4 bases from V and 0 bases from J, leaving 13 bases between. The CDR3 totals 16 residues. CDR1 MNHEY and CDR2 SMNVEV come from the germline V gene (reference sequence). The CDR3 nucleotides are TGTGCCAGCAGTTCCCTGGCAGGACTTAGCAATCAGCCCCAGCATTTT. Its protein is CASSSLAGLSNQPQHF.

A word on this clone: Its ends do not fully match the called genes, so a read error is possible. The rearrangement links TRBV7-7 to TRBJ1-3, with D unclear. The CDR3 sequence is 15 residues long. The germline V gene encodes CDR1 SSHAT and CDR2 FNYEAQ (reference sequence). The CDR3: CASSPGAGTGNTIYF. The DNA of the CDR3 is TGTGCTAGCAGCCCCGGCGCGGGGACTGGAAACACCATATATTTT. The full variable domain, its missing parts supplied by reference TRBV7-7 and TRBJ1-3, is GAGVSQSPRYKVTKRGQDVTLRCDPISSHATLYWYQQALGQGPEFLTYFNYEAQPDKSGLPSDRFSAERPEGSISTLTIQRTEQRDSAMYRCASSPGAGTGNTIYFGEGSWLTVV.